This TCR beta chain was recovered during a study of cytomegalovirus exposure and HLA in healthy donors. Germline V gene lookup returns CDR1 MDHEN and CDR2 SYDVKM. The CDR3 covers 14 residues. V lost 5 bases and J 7 bases, leaving 16 bases between the germline ends. Nobody recorded the CMV serostatus of this donor. Primers included in the PCR were 60 Vbeta and 13 Jbeta primers. Repertoires were generated with immunoSEQ multiplex PCR, while TCRdb's copy carries only in-frame clones and drops some. The sample holds 100,000 to 150,000 clones, 70% to 85% seen once. Study-wide results and limits: Later work found that TCR association rates differed between HLA loci; DRB1 had the most and HLA-C the fewest.

A remark on this clone: What it binds is unknown.

The chain is built from TRBV28 and TRBJ2-3; possible D gene TRBD1, 5 bases. This clonotype was sampled from a human donor in good health. The sequenced sample consisted of PBMCs. The CDR3 nucleotides are TGTGCCAGCAGTCCTCCCTTGGGGCCAAATACGCAGTATTTT. Its protein is CASSPPLGPNTQYF. Full variable domain (rest looked up from reference TRBV28 and TRBJ2-3): DVKVTQSSRYLVKRTGEKVFLECVQDMDHENMFWYRQDPGLGLRLIYFSYDVKMKEKGDIPEGYSVSREKKERFSLILESASTNQTSMYLCASSPPLGPNTQYFGPGTRLTVL.